Below, 15 T cell receptor beta chains from the same sample are listed, as sequenced in a study of blood T cell repertoires in COVID-19. Clones were read by immunoSEQ multiplex PCR, and TCRdb kept only the in-frame ones, dropping some. The sample carries approximately 50,000 clones, roughly 88% recorded once. The sequencing input was peripheral blood. Source of these receptors: an elderly woman with acute or convalescent COVID-19.

The rearrangement joins TRBV30 to TRBJ2-7, with 7 nucleotides matching TRBD2. Per the germline V gene, CDR1 is GTSNPN and CDR2 is SVGIG (reference sequence). Trimming removed 2 bases from V and 5 bases from J; junction bases left unmatched: 9. This CDR3 region has 14 residues. The CDR3 DNA sequence: TGTGCCTGGAGTTTGCTAGCGGATCGAAACGAGCAGTACTTC. Its translation is CAWSLLADRNEQYF.

The genes are TRBV7-8 and TRBJ2-5; 7 bases fit TRBD2. The junction had 7 bases not matched to a gene; V was cut back by 1 base and J by 5 bases. This CDR3 is built from 15 residues. Germline V gene data show CDR1 as SGHVS and CDR2 as FQNEAQ. CDR3 amino acids: CASSLGETSRETQYF. Here the CDR3 DNA reads TGTGCCAGCAGCTTAGGAGAGACTAGCCGGGAGACCCAGTACTTC.

V is TRBV9 and J is TRBJ1-1, with no clear D. Germline CDR1 is SGDLS and CDR2 is YYNGEE. The CDR3 totals 14 residues. Trimming stripped 0 bases from V and 1 base from J, with 7 bases between. This CDR3 reads CASSVGGRNTEAFF. The CDR3 region has the DNA TGTGCCAGCAGCGTAGGAGGTAGGAACACTGAAGCTTTCTTT.

The V and J genes are TRBV9 and TRBJ2-1; a possible D gene is TRBD2 (6 bases). The V end was cut by 2 bases, the J end by 1 base, with 10 bases between. This CDR3 has 15 amino acids. Germline loops: CDR1 SGDLS, CDR2 YYNGEE. CDR3 in amino acids: CASSVSGGSYNEQFF. Here the CDR3 DNA reads TGTGCCAGCAGCGTTTCAGGAGGGTCCTACAATGAGCAGTTCTTC.

The chain employs TRBV7-8 and TRBJ2-1; D may be TRBD2 (7 bases). The germline V gene encodes CDR1 SGHVS and CDR2 FQNEAQ. The CDR3 length is 16 residues. The germline V and J ends were trimmed by 1 base and 4 bases, with 14 bases remaining between them. In nucleotides, the CDR3 is TGTGCCAGCAGCTTAGTTGGGGGGGGCGGATACAATGAGCAGTTCTTC. Residues: CASSLVGGGGYNEQFF.

The chain recombines TRBV27 with TRBJ2-2; TRBD2 matches at 8 bases. Trimming removed 2 bases from V and 1 base from J; junction bases left unmatched: 9. The CDR3 covers 18 residues. Germline V gene sequence: CDR1 MNHEY, CDR2 SMNVEV (reference sequence). DNA for the CDR3: TGTGCCAGCAGTTTAGAGTCGTGGGCGGGGGGGAACACCGGGGAGCTGTTTTTT. Translation gives CASSLESWAGGNTGELFF.

The sample holds a few counts of this clone. V and J are TRBV6-5 and TRBJ1-2; D possibly corresponds to TRBD1 (5 bases). Germline loops: CDR1 MNHEY, CDR2 SVGAGI. The CDR3 length is 15 residues. Trimming shortened V by 0 bases and J by 4 bases, and 12 bases separated the two germline ends. CDR3 nucleotide sequence: TGTGCCAGCAGTTACTCGGGCAGGGTGACCTATGGCTACACCTTC. Its protein product is CASSYSGRVTYGYTF.

The chain links TRBV7-5 to TRBJ2-7; the table's TRBD1 call for D was not verified on the DNA. TRBV7-5 is a recognized pseudogene. The CDR3 has 16 residues. The CDR3 here is CARSLDRDRASDEQYV. The DNA of the CDR3 is TGTGCCAGAAGCTTAGATCGGGACAGGGCATCTGACGAGCAGTACGTC.

The genes are TRBV2 and TRBJ2-3; 9 bases map to TRBD2. Germline trimming cut 7 bases from V and 5 bases from J; bases unmatched to any gene: 16. The CDR3 sequence is 17 residues long. Germline CDR1 is SNHLY and CDR2 is FYNNEI. CDR3 loop: CASTPRGLAGRGDTQYF. For the CDR3, the DNA is TGTGCCAGCACCCCAAGGGGGCTAGCGGGGAGGGGAGATACGCAGTATTTT.

The chain has TRBV19 and TRBJ1-6, with 7 bases fitting TRBD1. This CDR3 comprises 14 residues. The germline gives CDR1 LNHDA, CDR2 SQIVND (reference sequence). The J segment lost 7 bases and the V segment lost 7 bases, leaving 7 bases of the junction unmatched. The CDR3 reads CASKVQGSNSPLHF. DNA for the CDR3: TGTGCCAGTAAAGTACAGGGGTCAAATTCACCCCTCCACTTT.

This clone was detected only a few times. The gene calls are TRBV7-9 and TRBJ1-6; no reliable D call. The CDR3 has 13 amino acids. The germline V and J ends were trimmed by 5 bases and 13 bases, with 15 bases remaining between them. Germline CDR1 and CDR2: SEHNR and FQNEAQ (reference sequence). The CDR3 spells CASSLRPGEPLHF. CDR3 nucleotides: TGTGCCAGCAGCCTGAGACCTGGGGAGCCCCTCCACTTT.

This clone was counted only a few times. V gene TRBV7-3 combines with J gene TRBJ1-2; D is ambiguous. The CDR3 runs to 15 residues. With 4 bases removed from V and 6 bases from J, the gap between germline ends came to 18 bases. Per the germline V gene, CDR1 is SGHTA and CDR2 is FQGTGA. CDR3 nucleotides: TGTGCCAGCAGCTCTGGCGGCGGATCCTGGGATGGCTACACCTTC. Translation: CASSSGGGSWDGYTF.

The chain uses TRBV24-1 and TRBJ2-1, with 10 bases that match TRBD2. CDR3 length: 17 residues. The trim removed 2 bases at V and 6 bases at J, leaving 9 bases unmatched. The germline gives CDR1 KGHDR, CDR2 SFDVKD. The CDR3 nucleotides are TGTGCCACCAGTGATTCGGCCCGGGCTAGCGGGGGCAATGAGCAGTTCTTC. It specifies CATSDSARASGGNEQFF.

The chain joins TRBV19 to TRBJ1-1; no clear D gene. The CDR3 totals 12 residues. Germline V gives CDR1 LNHDA, CDR2 SQIVND (reference sequence). Trimming took off 5 bases at V and 3 bases at J, with 7 bases between the two ends. CDR3 amino acids: CASSPPYTEAFF. For the CDR3, the DNA is TGTGCCAGTAGTCCCCCGTACACTGAAGCTTTCTTT.

The chain employs TRBV3-1 (or the pseudogene TRBV3-2) and TRBJ1-2; D is perhaps TRBD1 (6 bases). Germline V gives CDR1 LGHDT, CDR2 YNNKEL (reference sequence). V was shortened by 3 bases and J by 4 bases, with 18 bases between the two germline ends. The CDR3 extends over 16 amino acids. CDR3 nucleotide sequence: TGTGCCAGCAGCCATCTTACTGGGGGGGGCCTCTATGGCTACACCTTC. Translated, it gives CASSHLTGGGLYGYTF.